This T cell receptor beta chain was profiled in a study of control samples from healthy donors and cancer patients. The V gene's germline CDR1 is MNHEY and CDR2 SVGAGI. Trimming took 0 bases from V and 5 from J, leaving 5 bases between them. This CDR3 has 13 residues. Some clones are missing from TCRdb's copy, which holds only in-frame ones; the method was immunoSEQ multiplex PCR. The sample contains fewer than 250,000 clones, about nine tenths of which appear only once. What was sequenced was blood. The sequence derives from a man younger than 45 in good health. The gene calls are TRBV6-5 and TRBJ1-5; D unresolved. CDR3 sequence: CASSYSTYQPQHF. CDR3 DNA: TGTGCCAGCAGTTACTCGACCTATCAGCCCCAGCATTTT.